This T cell receptor (beta chain) was found in a study of cytomegalovirus exposure and HLA in healthy donors. Deletions cut 5 bases from V and 1 base from J, with 9 bases between. There are 15 residues in the CDR3. The germline V gene has CDR1 MDHEN and CDR2 SYDVKM. Study observations and caveats: Some TCR beta chains (164 of them) were listed as cytomegalovirus-associated. Later analysis demonstrated an association between a missense DCLRE1C variant and TCR beta V- and J-gene trimming. A later analysis revealed that TCR association rates differed between HLA loci, peaking at DRB1 and bottoming out at HLA-C.

This clone has a handful of counts. The antigen remains undetermined. PCR used 60 Vbeta primers and 13 Jbeta primers. Sequencing was performed with immunoSEQ multiplex PCR; in TCRdb, only in-frame clones are kept and a portion is missing. Here the sample spans roughly 160,000 clones, roughly 85% being singletons. The source material was PBMCs. This sequence originates from a man under 40 in good health and CMV-seronegative. The genes are TRBV28 and TRBJ2-6; tentative D call: TRBD1 (6 bases). For the CDR3, the DNA is TGTGCCAGCAGTGCGGACAGTTCTGGGGCCAACGTCCTGACTTTC. Amino acid sequence: CASSADSSGANVLTF.